Listed below are T cell receptor beta chains from one sample, sequenced in a study of cytomegalovirus exposure and HLA in healthy donors. The data were produced by immunoSEQ multiplex PCR, yet TCRdb's version contains in-frame clones alone and is incomplete. The sample comprises about 200,000 clones, about 77% of which are singletons, and roughly 3% rests with the top ten. The material sequenced was PBMCs. The receptors come from a woman under 40 in good health and CMV-seronegative. Both conserved end residues are part of each CDR3. A D gene is named only where the DNA matches it firmly. Only some rows state a clone size, as once, few, many or a class for expanded clones.

TRBD1 TRBJ1-4 TRBV7-9 - CASSPPGQLEKLFF TGTGCCAGCAGCCCTCCGGGACAGCTCGAAAAACTGTTTTTT
- TRBJ2-5 TRBV5-1 - CASSLVRAPQETQYF TGCGCCAGCAGCTTGGTGCGGGCGCCTCAAGAGACCCAGTACTTC
- TRBJ2-7 TRBV2 - CASRVDRTSYEQYF TGTGCCAGCCGAGTCGACAGAACTTCCTACGAGCAGTACTTC
- TRBJ2-5 TRBV4-2 - CASSPGAEKYQETQYF TGTGCCAGCAGCCCAGGGGCGGAAAAGTACCAAGAGACCCAGTACTTC
TRBD1 TRBJ1-4 TRBV18 - CASSPGQETNEKLFF TGTGCCAGCTCACCTGGACAGGAGACTAATGAAAAACTGTTTTTT
TRBD1 TRBJ1-1 TRBV5-1 - CASSGTAEAFF TGCGCCAGCAGCGGGACAGCTGAAGCTTTCTTT
TRBD1 TRBJ2-7 TRBV28 few CASSFGQGNSYEQYF TGTGCCAGCAGTTTTGGACAGGGTAACTCCTACGAGCAGTACTTC
TRBD2 TRBJ2-5 TRBV30 - CAWSAQLAGLETQYF TGTGCCTGGAGTGCGCAACTAGCGGGACTGGAGACCCAGTACTTC
- TRBJ1-2 TRBV7-9 - CASSPMLATAQTGYGYTF TGTGCCAGCAGCCCTATGCTGGCCACAGCCCAAACGGGGTATGGCTACACCTTC
- TRBJ2-7 TRBV12-5 - CASGLGYPAYEQYF TGTGCTAGTGGTTTGGGGTACCCCGCCTACGAGCAGTACTTC
TRBD2 TRBJ2-1 TRBV6-1 once CASSVSGRRSYNEQFF TGTGCCAGCAGTGTAAGCGGGAGGCGTTCCTACAATGAGCAGTTCTTC
TRBD1 TRBJ1-6 TRBV7-8 - CASSSPRRGQTNSPLHF TGTGCCAGCAGCTCCCCTAGGAGGGGACAGACTAATTCACCCCTCCACTTT
TRBD1 TRBJ1-2 TRBV30 - CAWTRDSPQGYTF TGTGCCTGGACGAGGGACAGTCCCCAGGGCTACACCTTC
TRBD2 TRBJ2-1 TRBV27 - CASSTPAGGKDEQFF TGTGCCAGCAGTACTCCAGCGGGAGGTAAGGATGAGCAGTTCTTC
- TRBJ2-1 TRBV7-6 - CASSSEGGSGILYEQFF TGTGCCAGCAGCTCCGAGGGGGGAAGCGGGATTCTCTATGAGCAGTTCTTC
TRBD2 TRBJ2-5 TRBV29-1 - CSVGLAAEETQYF TGCAGCGTGGGACTAGCGGCAGAAGAGACCCAGTACTTC
- TRBJ1-3 TRBV6-1 - CASSEVLALGNTIYF TGTGCCAGCAGTGAAGTTTTAGCCCTTGGAAACACCATATATTTT
TRBD2 TRBJ2-2 TRBV2 few CASEGGGSMLTGELFF TGTGCCAGCGAGGGCGGGGGGAGTATGCTTACCGGGGAGCTGTTTTTT